These 5 T cell receptor beta chains originate from one sample sequenced in a study of CD8+ T cells in alopecia areata. Treatment in this sample: oral pan-JAK inhibitor, 5-10 mg twice daily. The sequencing template was cDNA reverse transcribed from extracted RNA. Assay: immunoSEQ multiplex PCR; the TCRdb copy retains only in-frame clones and omits some. The data hold about 180,000 clones, with approximately 52% observed a single time. The material was CD4+ T cells sorted from blood, obtained around week 55, from a patient treated with tofacitinib. Receptors originate from a human donor with alopecia areata.

The chain has TRBV30 and TRBJ1-6; a weak D match, TRBD1 (6 bases). The CDR3 consists of 13 residues. V lost 4 bases and J 8 bases, leaving 12 bases between the germline ends. Germline V gene lookup returns CDR1 GTSNPN and CDR2 SVGIG (reference sequence). CDR3 DNA sequence: TGTGCCTGGAACAGGGTTTGGGATTCACCCCTCCACTTT. It specifies CAWNRVWDSPLHF. The variable domain in full, completed from reference TRBV30 and TRBJ1-6, reads SQTIHQWPATLVQPVGSPLSLECTVEGTSNPNLYWYRQAAGRGLQLLFYSVGIGQISSEVPQNLSASRPQDRQFILSSKKLLLSDSGFYLCAWNRVWDSPLHFGNGTRLTVT.

This clone was detected a few times. The gene calls are TRBV6-5 and TRBJ2-7, with D hard to call. Trimming took off 2 bases at V and 4 bases at J, with 3 bases between the two ends. Germline V CDR1 and CDR2: MNHEY, SVGAGI. This CDR3 is 11 amino acids long. The CDR3 region has the DNA TGTGCCAGCAGTTACCGATACGAGCAGTACTTC. It translates to CASSYRYEQYF.

The chain joins TRBV29-1 to TRBJ2-1; 11 bases fit TRBD1. From germline, CDR1 is SQVTM and CDR2 ANQGSEA. The J segment lost 5 bases and the V segment lost 7 bases, leaving 4 bases of the junction unmatched. The CDR3 is 13 residues long. CDR3 in amino acids: CSGGQGADNEQFF. The CDR3 DNA follows: TGCAGCGGTGGACAGGGGGCGGACAATGAGCAGTTCTTC.

The CDR3 reads CASSPSGQRNNEQFF. The CDR3 nucleotides read TGTGCCAGCAGCCCCTCGGGGCAGCGAAACAATGAGCAGTTCTTC. V and J are TRBV7-2 and TRBJ2-1; possibly TRBD1 or TRBD2 for D (5 bases each). This CDR3 contains 15 residues. V lost 5 bases, J lost 5 bases, and 16 bases lay in between. In germline, CDR1 is SGHTA, CDR2 FQGNSA.

The CDR3 sequence: CASSKDTGSFTGELFF. Written as DNA, the CDR3 is TGTGCCAGCAGTAAAGACACAGGAAGTTTCACCGGGGAGCTGTTTTTT. The rearrangement links TRBV27 to TRBJ2-2, with D tentatively TRBD1 (5 bases). Trimming removed 5 bases at V and 4 bases at J, with 17 bases between. The CDR3 consists of 16 residues. Germline V gene sequence: CDR1 MNHEY, CDR2 SMNVEV (reference sequence).